Listed below are T cell receptor beta chains from one sample, sequenced in a study of shared clonotypes between healthy human individuals. Sequencing used immunoSEQ multiplex PCR; TCRdb keeps in-frame clones, though not all of them. The sample records roughly 2.2 million clones, 85% to 95% being singletons. The sequenced material came from naive CD4+ T cells from PBMCs. The source is a young man in good health. Some clones in this sample may be carry-over from other donors' samples. Both conserved end residues are part of each CDR3. D genes are given only for firm matches. Part of the rows lack a size; the others show once, few, many or a class for expanded clones.

clone size	D gene	V gene	J gene	CDR3 protein	CDR3 DNA
.	.	TRBV28	TRBJ2-7	CASSFVARAHEQYF	TGTGCCAGCAGTTTCGTAGCGAGGGCGCACGAGCAGTACTTC
.	.	TRBV28	TRBJ1-2	CASSSGGNYGYTF	TGTGCCAGCAGTTCCGGAGGGAACTATGGCTACACCTTC
.	TRBD2	TRBV9	TRBJ2-1	CASSVLSAGAYNEQFF	TGTGCCAGCAGCGTACTAAGTGCGGGGGCCTACAATGAGCAGTTCTTC
.	TRBD2	TRBV4-2	TRBJ2-7	CASSQTFGTSGSSYEQYF	TGTGCCAGCAGCCAAACCTTCGGGACTAGCGGGAGTAGCTACGAGCAGTACTTC
.	TRBD2	TRBV5-1	TRBJ2-1	CASSLMAWVAGGHNEQFF	TGCGCCAGCAGCTTGATGGCCTGGGTGGCGGGAGGACACAATGAGCAGTTCTTC
.	.	TRBV29-1	TRBJ2-7	CSVATQLSYEQYF	TGCAGCGTTGCGACTCAACTATCCTACGAGCAGTACTTC
.	.	TRBV30	TRBJ2-1	CAWSSGLSNEQFF	TGTGCCTGGAGTTCGGGACTTTCTAATGAGCAGTTCTTC
.	.	TRBV28	TRBJ1-1	CASSLGQGRVAFF	TGTGCCAGCAGTTTAGGTCAGGGGCGGGTAGCTTTCTTT
.	.	TRBV5-3	TRBJ1-3	CARSSNLPRDGSGNTIYF	TGTGCCAGAAGCTCGAACCTTCCCAGGGACGGCTCTGGAAACACCATATATTTT
once	TRBD1	TRBV28	TRBJ1-1	CASSPSRTGGVEAFF	TGTGCCAGCAGTCCCTCCCGGACAGGGGGCGTTGAAGCTTTCTTT
.	.	TRBV6-1	TRBJ2-2	CATIRDPNTGELFF	TGTGCCACGATCCGGGACCCCAACACCGGGGAGCTGTTTTTT
.	.	TRBV28	TRBJ2-7	CASSLLGTSTSREQYF	TGTGCCAGCAGTTTACTCGGCACGTCGACGAGCCGGGAACAGTACTTC
.	.	TRBV9	TRBJ1-1	CASSVGSVTEAFF	TGTGCCAGCAGCGTAGGAAGCGTAACTGAAGCTTTCTTT
.	.	TRBV7-2	TRBJ2-7	CASTSVGGLSYEQYF	TGTGCCAGCACCTCAGTGGGGGGTCTCTCCTACGAGCAGTACTTC
.	TRBD1	TRBV2	TRBJ1-2	CASKYSGQGGGYTF	TGTGCCAGCAAATATTCGGGACAGGGAGGCGGCTACACCTTC
.	.	TRBV5-5	TRBJ2-3	CASSLRAATDTQYF	TGTGCCAGCAGCTTGAGGGCAGCGACAGATACGCAGTATTTT
.	.	TRBV9	TRBJ1-1	CASSVDIGGIGTEAFF	TGTGCCAGCAGCGTAGATATCGGGGGCATTGGCACTGAAGCTTTCTTT
.	.	TRBV7-6	TRBJ2-5	CASSLLGPLQETQYF	TGTGCCAGCAGCTTATTAGGACCGCTCCAAGAGACCCAGTACTTC
.	TRBD1	TRBV5-4	TRBJ1-2	CASSLPNGRGLDQDYGYTF	TGTGCCAGCAGCCTCCCCAACGGCAGGGGGCTGGACCAAGACTATGGCTACACCTTC
.	TRBD2	TRBV4-1	TRBJ2-5	CASSSPLAGQETQYF	TGCGCCAGCAGCTCCCCACTAGCGGGCCAAGAGACCCAGTACTTC
.	.	TRBV7-6	TRBJ2-3	CASGLPGTDTQYF	TGTGCCAGCGGCTTGCCCGGCACAGATACGCAGTATTTT
.	.	TRBV11-1	TRBJ2-7	CASSLGQSYEQYF	TGTGCCAGCAGCTTGGGACAATCCTACGAGCAGTACTTC
.	.	TRBV2	TRBJ2-1	CASSERHGSYNEQFF	TGTGCCAGCAGTGAACGACATGGTTCCTACAATGAGCAGTTCTTC
once	TRBD1	TRBV7-6	TRBJ2-6	CASSLGQGLSGANVLTF	TGTGCCAGCAGCCTGGGACAGGGTCTCTCTGGGGCCAACGTCCTGACTTTC
.	.	TRBV5-5	TRBJ2-4	CASSSTLDANIQYF	TGTGCCAGCAGCTCGACGCTAGATGCGAACATTCAGTACTTC
.	TRBD1	TRBV28	TRBJ1-4	CASSFSQGDEKLFF	TGTGCCAGCAGTTTCTCGCAGGGGGATGAAAAACTGTTTTTT
.	.	TRBV11-2	TRBJ1-1	CASSLYPSYTEAFF	TGTGCCAGCAGCTTATACCCTTCCTACACTGAAGCTTTCTTT
.	.	TRBV5-8	TRBJ1-5	CASSATGRRQPQHF	TGTGCCAGCAGCGCCACAGGGCGGCGTCAGCCCCAGCATTTT
.	TRBD2	TRBV6-1	TRBJ2-1	CASRRLADYNEQFF	TGTGCCAGCAGGCGACTAGCAGATTACAATGAGCAGTTCTTC
.	.	TRBV6-4	TRBJ1-5	CASSETASVQPQHF	TGTGCCAGCAGTGAGACAGCCAGCGTGCAGCCCCAGCATTTT
.	TRBD2	TRBV7-9	TRBJ2-4	CASSLAGRGGLAKNIQYF	TGTGCCAGCAGCTTAGCGGGGCGCGGGGGGCTAGCCAAAAACATTCAGTACTTC
.	.	TRBV15	TRBJ2-1	CATSVSWGLAENNEQFF	TGTGCCACCAGCGTCTCGTGGGGGCTAGCGGAGAACAATGAGCAGTTCTTC
.	TRBD2	TRBV7-2	TRBJ2-3	CASSHRLAESTDTQYF	TGTGCCAGCAGCCATCGACTAGCCGAGAGCACAGATACGCAGTATTTT
.	TRBD2	TRBV5-1	TRBJ2-2	CASSLYGGRATGELFF	TGCGCCAGCAGCTTGTATGGCGGGAGGGCGACCGGGGAGCTGTTTTTT
.	TRBD2	TRBV29-1	TRBJ2-1	CSVLSGSSYNEQFF	TGCAGCGTTCTCAGCGGGAGCTCCTACAATGAGCAGTTCTTC
once	TRBD1	TRBV5-1	TRBJ1-2	CASSSDFGTGGYGYTF	TGCGCCAGCAGCTCCGACTTCGGGACAGGAGGTTATGGCTACACCTTC
once	TRBD2	TRBV2	TRBJ2-5	CASSGGLAGETQYF	TGTGCCAGCAGCGGCGGACTAGCGGGAGAGACCCAGTACTTC
.	TRBD1	TRBV5-8	TRBJ2-7	CASRLGQEQYF	TGTGCCAGCAGACTGGGACAGGAGCAGTACTTC